Below, one TCR beta chain is given with its context. This sample was included in a study of graft-versus-host responses after intestinal transplantation. Across the whole study: Multivisceral, liver-intestinal, or isolated intestinal transplants were performed in recipients.

The CDR3 loop spans 15 amino acids. Trimming took 5 bases from V and 4 from J; bases not matched to a gene: 10. Germline CDR1 and CDR2: SEHNR and FQNEAQ (reference sequence). Profiled with immunoSEQ multiplex PCR; TCRdb holds only in-frame clones, not every one. The table has 13,000 or so clones, approximately 84% seen once; the top ten hold approximately 23%. V gene TRBV7-9 combines with J gene TRBJ2-7; 8 bases are shared with TRBD1. The source was PBMCs, collected after intestinal transplantation. This TCR was sampled from a human patient who received an intestinal transplant, so some T cells may come from the graft donor. The CDR3 DNA sequence: TGTGCCAGCAGCGCCGCCGCCACAGGGGGTTACGAGCAGTACTTC. Its translation: CASSAAATGGYEQYF. Together with reference TRBV7-9 and TRBJ2-7, the CDR3 gives the full variable domain: DTGVSQNPRHKITKRGQNVTFRCDPISEHNRLYWYRQTLGQGPEFLTYFQNEAQLEKSRLLSDRFSAERPKGSFSTLEIQRTEQGDSAMYLCASSAAATGGYEQYFGPGTRLTVT.